The 21 T cell receptor beta chains in this list originate from one sample, sequenced in a study of T cell responses to AZD1222 COVID-19 vaccine (dated by TCRdb to the early 2020s). Libraries came from the immunoSEQ multiplex PCR assay. TCRdb carries this immuneACCESS record with in-frame sequences only. Its versions omit some clonotypes, under half of them owing to an unresolved V gene in the studies checked, with the rest unexplained. The sample profile shows some 150,000 clones; around 84% of them were found once. Of the sample, 5.1% falls within the top ten clones. The label giving this sample's time point can be read as: about 28 days (+/-7) after the second vaccine dose. Sample: peripheral blood, taken 28 days after the second AZD1222 dose. The receptors derive from an adult who received the AZD1222 COVID-19 vaccine.

The V call is TRBV4-1, the J call TRBJ2-7; 10 nucleotides line up with TRBD2. With V trimmed by 0 bases and J by 2 bases, 4 bases remained unmatched. The CDR3 has 16 residues. The germline CDR1 and CDR2 sequences are MGHRA and YSYEKL. The CDR3 loop reads CASSQDSSGSPYEQYF. CDR3 bases: TGCGCCAGCAGCCAAGATTCTAGCGGGAGCCCCTACGAGCAGTACTTC.

The chain links TRBV3-1 (or the pseudogene TRBV3-2) to TRBJ1-2; the D is unclear. The CDR3 runs 15 residues. The V end was cut by 4 bases, the J end by 2 bases, with 14 bases between. The germline gives CDR1 LGHDT, CDR2 YNNKEL (reference sequence). For the CDR3, the DNA is TGTGCCAGCAGCCTCCTTTCGCAGGAGAACTATGGCTACACCTTC. This translates into CASSLLSQENYGYTF.

This chain connects TRBV6-6 to TRBJ1-1; D gene unclear. The CDR3 length is 12 residues. The germline gives CDR1 MNHNY, CDR2 SVGAGI (reference sequence). V was clipped by 6 bases and J by 1 base, with 6 bases between them. CDR3 DNA: TGTGCCAGCAGGCCGGGGAACACTGAAGCTTTCTTT. Protein sequence: CASRPGNTEAFF.

V gene TRBV6-1 combines with J gene TRBJ1-2, with unresolved D. CDR1 is MNHNS and CDR2 is SASEGT in the germline V gene. This CDR3 contains 16 residues. Between the trimmed V and J ends, which lost 2 bases and 2 bases, there was a span of 15 bases. The CDR3 loop is CASSELAAGANYGYTF. The CDR3 region has the DNA TGTGCCAGCAGTGAATTGGCCGCGGGAGCGAACTATGGCTACACCTTC.

This chain links TRBV5-1 with TRBJ1-1; D not resolved. The CDR3 loop spans 14 amino acids. CDR1 and CDR2 from the germline V gene are SGHRS and YFSETQ. The germline V and J ends were trimmed by 0 bases and 11 bases, with 17 bases remaining between them. This CDR3 is CASSLVDGGERAFF. The CDR3 coding sequence is TGCGCCAGCAGCTTGGTGGACGGCGGCGAGCGGGCTTTCTTT.

V is TRBV28 and J is TRBJ2-2, with a weak D call TRBD2 (5 bases). Germline V lookup: CDR1 MDHEN, CDR2 SYDVKM. V was clipped by 1 base and J by 0 bases, with 9 bases between them. CDR3 length: 16 residues. CDR3: CASSLLPGANTGELFF. The CDR3, as DNA: TGTGCCAGCAGTTTATTGCCCGGGGCGAACACCGGGGAGCTGTTTTTT.

The chain has TRBV27 and TRBJ1-4; a weak D match, TRBD1 (5 bases). Trimming removed 2 bases at V and 8 bases at J, with 12 bases between. Germline CDR1 and CDR2: MNHEY and SMNVEV (reference sequence). The CDR3 has 14 amino acids. The CDR3 nucleotides are TGTGCCAGCAGTTTAAAAGGGACTGGCGAAAAACTGTTTTTT. Its protein product is CASSLKGTGEKLFF.

The chain has TRBV6-6 and TRBJ1-3, with D tentatively TRBD1 (6 bases). V was clipped by 4 bases and J by 1 base, with 11 bases between them. Germline V gene data show CDR1 as MNHNY and CDR2 as SVGAGI (reference sequence). The CDR3 runs to 15 residues. The CDR3 loop reads CASSSPTGSGNTIYF. The CDR3 DNA follows: TGTGCCAGCAGTTCACCGACAGGTTCTGGAAACACCATATATTTT.

The rearrangement uses TRBV5-1 and TRBJ2-1; D gene ambiguous. The V gene's germline CDR1 is SGHRS and CDR2 YFSETQ. CDR3 length equals 14 residues. V shed 4 bases and J shed 6 bases, with 14 bases lying between them. CDR3 DNA sequence: TGCGCCAGCAGCCCGTTGAGCATCGGCAATGAGCAGTTCTTC. It codes for CASSPLSIGNEQFF. Supplemented by reference TRBV5-1 and TRBJ2-1, the full variable domain reads KAGVTQTPRYLIKTRGQQVTLSCSPISGHRSVSWYQQTPGQGLQFLFEYFSETQRNKGNFPGRFSGRQFSNSRSEMNVSTLELGDSALYLCASSPLSIGNEQFFGPGTRLTVL.

The genes are TRBV27 and TRBJ2-2, with 9 bases lining up with TRBD1. Germline assignment: CDR1 MNHEY and CDR2 SMNVEV (reference sequence). This CDR3 contains 15 residues. V shed 8 bases and J 6 bases; nucleotides not matched to a gene: 10. DNA of the CDR3: TGTGCCAGCGCCCTCGGGACAGGGACGGCCGGGGAGCTGTTTTTT. Translation gives CASALGTGTAGELFF.

V and J are TRBV9 and TRBJ2-2, with no clear D. Germline loops: CDR1 SGDLS, CDR2 YYNGEE. The CDR3 has 14 amino acids. V was trimmed by 2 bases and J by 4 bases, leaving 9 bases between them. CDR3 sequence reads: CASSVGHGTGELFF. CDR3 nucleotide sequence: TGTGCCAGCAGCGTGGGCCATGGCACCGGGGAGCTGTTTTTT.

The chain joins TRBV11-2 to TRBJ2-1, with D unresolved. The CDR3 length is 12 residues. With 3 bases removed from V and 3 bases from J, the gap between germline ends came to 3 bases. Germline assignment: CDR1 SGHAT and CDR2 FQNNGV. CDR3 coding DNA: TGTGCCAGCAGCTTCGACTACAATGAGCAGTTCTTC. This gives the protein CASSFDYNEQFF.

The table lists this clone with a few counts. The chain carries TRBV7-9 and TRBJ1-1; 9 nucleotides agree with TRBD1. Unmatched junction bases numbered 5, after V lost 5 bases and J lost 4 bases. This CDR3 comprises 14 residues. The V gene's germline CDR1 is SEHNR and CDR2 FQNEAQ (reference sequence). The CDR3 sequence: CASSTGTGSTEAFF. Written as DNA, the CDR3 is TGTGCCAGCAGCACCGGGACAGGGAGCACTGAAGCTTTCTTT.

The chain has TRBV5-8 and TRBJ2-1; D perhaps matches TRBD2 (5 bases). Germline loops: CDR1 SGHTS, CDR2 YDEGEE. V was trimmed by 1 base and J by 5 bases, leaving 7 bases between them. The CDR3 spans 13 residues. For the CDR3, the DNA is TGTGCCAGCAGCTTGAGAGGGAACAATGAGCAGTTCTTC. Residues: CASSLRGNNEQFF.

In nucleotides, the CDR3 is TGCGCCAGCAGCTTGGTACTAGCGGGAGACGACGAGCAGTACTTC. This translates into CASSLVLAGDDEQYF. The chain links TRBV5-1 to TRBJ2-7; 11 positions agree with TRBD2. The ends lost 0 bases at V and 5 bases at J; junction bases unmatched: 4. The CDR3 consists of 15 residues. CDR1 is SGHRS, CDR2 YFSETQ, per germline.

V is TRBV6-6 and J is TRBJ2-1, with TRBD2 matching over 13 bases. Germline CDR1 MNHNY, CDR2 SVGAGI (reference sequence). The CDR3 consists of 14 residues. Trimming at V came to 8 bases and at J to 6 bases, leaving 4 bases not matched to a gene. The CDR3 region has the DNA TGTGCCAGCCAAGGACTAGCGGGGGTCAATGAGCAGTTCTTC. It specifies CASQGLAGVNEQFF.

This chain connects TRBV29-1 to TRBJ2-1, with TRBD1 identical over 7 bases. V shed 4 bases and J 6 bases; nucleotides not matched to a gene: 0. Germline assignment: CDR1 SQVTM and CDR2 ANQGSEA. This CDR3 contains 11 residues. The CDR3 here is CSVAGGNEQFF. The CDR3 DNA follows: TGCAGCGTTGCAGGGGGCAATGAGCAGTTCTTC.

This sequence joins TRBV11-2 and TRBJ2-1; perhaps TRBD1 as D (6 bases). From germline, CDR1 is SGHAT and CDR2 FQNNGV. This CDR3 region has 13 residues. Trimming removed 2 bases at V and 5 bases at J, with 7 bases between. This CDR3 is CASSLNRDNEQFF. For the CDR3, the DNA is TGTGCCAGCAGCTTAAACAGGGACAATGAGCAGTTCTTC.

This clone came up once. The chain combines TRBV29-1 with TRBJ1-2, with D unclear. CDR1 is SQVTM and CDR2 is ANQGSEA in the germline V gene. Trimming took off 7 bases at V and 8 bases at J, with 20 bases between the two ends. This CDR3 region has 13 residues. CDR3 amino acids: CSEYEPYYQGYTF. The DNA of the CDR3 is TGCAGCGAATATGAACCCTACTATCAGGGCTACACCTTC.

This sequence joins TRBV6-4 and TRBJ1-1; TRBD1 might be the D (5 bases). Germline V CDR1 and CDR2: MRHNA, SNTAGT. The CDR3 is made up of 15 amino acids. V was pared by 5 bases and J by 7 bases, with 20 bases between. The CDR3 DNA follows: TGTGCCAGCAGTCTCCGCGGCAGCGGGGGGGATGAAGCTTTCTTT. It yields the protein CASSLRGSGGDEAFF.

The V call is TRBV7-9, the J call TRBJ2-1, with D perhaps matching TRBD2 (6 bases). The germline V gene encodes CDR1 SEHNR and CDR2 FQNEAQ (reference sequence). Trimming shortened V by 6 bases and J by 7 bases, and 19 bases separated the two germline ends. The CDR3 sequence is 15 residues long. CDR3 nucleotide sequence: TGTGCCAGCAGGCTGCCGTCCGGGAGTAGGAATGAGCAGTTCTTC. Its translation is CASRLPSGSRNEQFF.